This paragraph reports one T cell receptor beta chain. This sample was taken from a study of cytomegalovirus exposure and HLA in healthy donors. The primer mix had 60 Vbeta and 13 Jbeta primers. Sequencing used immunoSEQ multiplex PCR; TCRdb keeps in-frame clones, though not all of them. The sample carries 100,000 to 150,000 clones, around 84% recorded once. The CDR3 loop spans 15 amino acids. Germline V gene sequence: CDR1 MNHEY, CDR2 SVGAGI. V shed 5 bases and J shed 2 bases, with 13 bases lying between them. The sequenced sample was PBMCs. This TCR was recovered from a man aged 45 to 65 in good health and CMV-seronegative. The rearrangement links TRBV6-5 to TRBJ1-5, with D possibly TRBD1 on 5 matching bases. The CDR3 region has the DNA TGTGCCAGCAGTCCCACGGGGGGAGGCAATCAGCCCCAGCATTTT. This codes for CASSPTGGGNQPQHF.